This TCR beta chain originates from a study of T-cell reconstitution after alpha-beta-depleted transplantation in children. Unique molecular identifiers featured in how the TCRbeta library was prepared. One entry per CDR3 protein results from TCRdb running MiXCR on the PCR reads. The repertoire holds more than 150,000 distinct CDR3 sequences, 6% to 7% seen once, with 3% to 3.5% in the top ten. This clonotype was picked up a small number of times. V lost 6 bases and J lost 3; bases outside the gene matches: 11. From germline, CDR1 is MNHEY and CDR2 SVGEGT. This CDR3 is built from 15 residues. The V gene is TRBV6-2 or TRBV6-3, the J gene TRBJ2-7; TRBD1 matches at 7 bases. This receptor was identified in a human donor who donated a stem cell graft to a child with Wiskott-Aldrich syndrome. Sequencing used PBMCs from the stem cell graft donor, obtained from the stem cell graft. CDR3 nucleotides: TGTGCCAGCAGCCAAGCCGGGACAGTGATCTACGAGCAGTACTTC. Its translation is CASSQAGTVIYEQYF.